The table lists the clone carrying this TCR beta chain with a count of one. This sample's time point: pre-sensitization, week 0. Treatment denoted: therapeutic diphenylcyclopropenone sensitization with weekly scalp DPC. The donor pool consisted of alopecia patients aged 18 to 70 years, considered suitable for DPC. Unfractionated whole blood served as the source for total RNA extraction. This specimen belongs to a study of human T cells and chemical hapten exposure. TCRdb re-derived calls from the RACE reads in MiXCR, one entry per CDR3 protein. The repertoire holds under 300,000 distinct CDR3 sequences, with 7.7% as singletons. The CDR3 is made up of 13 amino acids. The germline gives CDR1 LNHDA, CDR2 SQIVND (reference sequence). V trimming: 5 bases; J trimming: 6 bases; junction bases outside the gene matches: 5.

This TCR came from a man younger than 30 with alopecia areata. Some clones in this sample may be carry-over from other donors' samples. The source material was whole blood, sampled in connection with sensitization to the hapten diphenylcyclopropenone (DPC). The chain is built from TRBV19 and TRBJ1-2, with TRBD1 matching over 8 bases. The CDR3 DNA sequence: TGTGCCAGTAGTGAAGACAGGGGTAATGGCTACACCTTC. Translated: CASSEDRGNGYTF.